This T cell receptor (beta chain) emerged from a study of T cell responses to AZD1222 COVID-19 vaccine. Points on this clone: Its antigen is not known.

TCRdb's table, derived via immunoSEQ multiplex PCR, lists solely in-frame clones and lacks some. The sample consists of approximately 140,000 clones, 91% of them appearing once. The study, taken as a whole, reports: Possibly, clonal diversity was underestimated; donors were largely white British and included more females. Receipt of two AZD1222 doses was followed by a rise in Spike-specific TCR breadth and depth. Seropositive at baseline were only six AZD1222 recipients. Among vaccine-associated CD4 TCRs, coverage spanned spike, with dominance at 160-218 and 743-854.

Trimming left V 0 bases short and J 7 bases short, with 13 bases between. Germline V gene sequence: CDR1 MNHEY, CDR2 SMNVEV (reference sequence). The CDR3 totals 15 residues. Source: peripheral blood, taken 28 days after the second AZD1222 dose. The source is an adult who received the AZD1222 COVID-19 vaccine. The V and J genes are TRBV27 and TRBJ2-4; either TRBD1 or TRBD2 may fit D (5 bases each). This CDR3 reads CASSLSPGWGNIQYF. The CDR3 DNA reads TGTGCCAGCAGTTTATCTCCAGGGTGGGGGAACATTCAGTACTTC.